These 27 T cell receptor beta chains originate from one sample sequenced in a study of T-cell reconstitution after alpha-beta-depleted transplantation in children. Preparation of the TCRbeta library involved a method that used unique molecular identifiers. TCRdb reprocessed the PCR reads via MiXCR and lists one record per CDR3 protein. The data hold some 530,000 distinct CDR3 sequences, with roughly an eighth observed a single time. This material consisted of PBMCs from the stem cell graft donor, taken from the stem cell graft. These receptors came from a human donor who donated a stem cell graft to a child with combined immunodeficiency.

The chain links TRBV6-1 to TRBJ1-2; 7 nucleotides agree with TRBD1. This CDR3 has 14 residues. Looked up from germline, CDR1 is MNHNS and CDR2 is SASEGT. V lost 6 bases to trimming and J lost 8 bases; unmatched junction nucleotides: 12. The CDR3: CASSRDSPFRGYTF. CDR3 coding DNA: TGTGCCAGCAGCCGGGACAGTCCTTTTAGGGGCTACACCTTC.

The chain is built from TRBV29-1 and TRBJ2-2; maybe TRBD2 (6 bases). The CDR3 covers 15 residues. V shed 1 base and J shed 5 bases, with 14 bases lying between them. Germline loops: CDR1 SQVTM, CDR2 ANQGSEA. The CDR3 sequence is CSVEGWEAATGELFF. For the CDR3, the DNA is TGCAGCGTTGAAGGGTGGGAGGCCGCGACCGGGGAGCTGTTTTTT.

This chain links TRBV6-1 with TRBJ2-7; either TRBD1 or TRBD2 may supply D (7 bases each). CDR1 is MNHNS, CDR2 SASEGT, per germline. V was cut by 6 bases and J by 1 base, with 13 bases left in between. This CDR3 region has 14 residues. As DNA, the CDR3 is TGTGCCAGCAGGAGAGCGGGACAGTCCTACGAGCAGTACTTC. It codes for CASRRAGQSYEQYF.

The CDR3 reads CASYEGGGFYEQYF. The CDR3 nucleotides are TGTGCCAGTTACGAGGGGGGAGGCTTCTACGAGCAGTACTTC. The chain recombines TRBV6-1 with TRBJ2-7, with D perhaps being TRBD1 or TRBD2 (6 bases each). The CDR3 loop spans 14 amino acids. From germline, CDR1 is MNHNS and CDR2 SASEGT. Deletions cut 9 bases from V and 3 bases from J, with 18 bases between.

This clonotype was seen a handful of times. V usage is TRBV20-1 and J usage is TRBJ2-1, with TRBD2 matching over 12 bases. The CDR3 is 16 amino acids. The V and J ends lost 4 bases and 8 bases, in that order; junction bases with no gene match: 12. Germline V CDR1 and CDR2: DFQATT, SNEGSKA (reference sequence). Here the CDR3 reads CSATALLAGGPDEQFF. The CDR3 coding sequence is TGCAGTGCTACCGCCCTCCTAGCGGGGGGGCCGGATGAGCAGTTCTTC.

This clonotype was seen a few times. This chain connects TRBV10-3 to TRBJ1-5, with a possible D match to TRBD1 (5 bases). The V end lost 0 bases, the J end lost 7 bases, and 13 bases lay between the germline ends. CDR3 length equals 15 residues. Germline CDR1 is ENHRY and CDR2 is SYGVKD. The CDR3 coding sequence is TGTGCCATCAGTGAGTCCGGACCTCGGGGGCAGCCCCAGCATTTT. Protein: CAISESGPRGQPQHF.

The sample holds many counts of this clonotype. This chain connects TRBV12-3 or TRBV12-4 to TRBJ2-5; 8 nucleotides line up with TRBD1. The CDR3 is 14 amino acids. V was clipped by 6 bases and J by 10 bases; unmatched bases: 13. For the CDR3, the DNA is TGTGCCAGCAGCACAACCTATTTAGGACAGGGCCAGTACTTC. Translating it yields CASSTTYLGQGQYF.

This clonotype was recorded a few times. The chain joins TRBV6-5 to TRBJ2-3; 9 bases agree with TRBD2. J gave up 2 bases and V 1 base, and 4 bases lay outside the gene matches. Germline loops: CDR1 MNHEY, CDR2 SVGAGI. This CDR3 has 16 residues. The CDR3 region has the DNA TGTGCCAGCAGTTACTGGGGCGGGAGGGCCACAGATACGCAGTATTTT. Its protein is CASSYWGGRATDTQYF.

This clonotype was counted many times. The chain combines TRBV5-1 with TRBJ2-5; TRBD2 matches at 9 bases. V shed 0 bases, J shed 3 bases, and the junction held 3 bases outside the gene matches. Germline V gene sequence: CDR1 SGHRS, CDR2 YFSETQ. The CDR3 extends over 15 amino acids. CDR3 DNA: TGCGCCAGCAGCTTGGATGGCGGGGGGGAAGAGACCCAGTACTTC. Translated, it gives CASSLDGGGEETQYF.

The sample holds many counts of this clonotype. The V and J genes are TRBV15 and TRBJ2-1; D not certain. Trimming cost V 4 bases and J 0 bases, with 10 bases left between them. The CDR3 contains 15 residues. Germline loops: CDR1 LNHNV, CDR2 YYDKDF (reference sequence). The CDR3 sequence: CATSTDPSSYNEQFF. The CDR3 DNA reads TGTGCCACCAGCACGGACCCGAGCTCCTACAATGAGCAGTTCTTC.

This clonotype was recorded a few times. Sequence at one end of the junction differs from germline and may be a read error. CDR3 nucleotides: TGTGCTAGCAGCTCTCGGACAGGAACAGGGACCGGGGAGCTGTTTTTT. Amino acid sequence: CASSSRTGTGTGELFF. The genes are TRBV7-7 and TRBJ2-2; 7 bases fit TRBD1. CDR1 and CDR2 (germline): SSHAT, FNYEAQ (reference sequence). The CDR3 contains 16 residues.

This clonotype showed up many times. This chain uses TRBV11-1 with TRBJ1-1; D not resolved. Germline V gene data show CDR1 as SGHAT and CDR2 as FQDESV (reference sequence). The V gene lost 1 base and the J gene lost 4 bases, with 4 bases spanning the gap. The CDR3 sequence is 12 residues long. CDR3 nucleotides: TGTGCCAGCAGCTTAGGTTTCACTGAAGCTTTCTTT. This translates into CASSLGFTEAFF.

This chain joins TRBV12-3 or TRBV12-4 and TRBJ2-7; tentative D call: TRBD2 (5 bases). V was pared by 5 bases and J by 0 bases, with 20 bases between. The CDR3 runs 17 residues. The chain's CDR3 is CASSPLSVRESSYEQYF. The CDR3, as DNA: TGTGCCAGCAGTCCCCTCTCAGTGAGGGAGAGCTCCTACGAGCAGTACTTC.

V and J are TRBV6-2 or TRBV6-3 and TRBJ2-1; a possible D gene is TRBD1 (5 bases). The ends were cut back, 2 bases at V and 5 bases at J, with 13 bases in the middle. The CDR3 is 15 residues long. The germline V gene has CDR1 MNHEY and CDR2 SVGEGT. The CDR3 nucleotides are TGTGCCAGCAGTTACCCCCGAGACAGACACAATGAGCAGTTCTTC. Protein: CASSYPRDRHNEQFF.

This clonotype was detected only a few times. V usage is TRBV7-3 and J usage is TRBJ2-1; 9 nucleotides align to TRBD1. The CDR3 loop spans 16 amino acids. The V gene's germline CDR1 is SGHTA and CDR2 FQGTGA. V gave up 4 bases and J gave up 8 bases; unmatched junction bases: 12. This chain's CDR3 is CASSSPPTGGWDEQFF. The DNA of the CDR3 is TGTGCCAGCAGCTCCCCCCCCACAGGGGGCTGGGATGAGCAGTTCTTC.

This clonotype was counted ten times or more. The chain has TRBV20-1 and TRBJ2-3; TRBD2 is a possible D gene (5 bases). The CDR3 loop spans 15 amino acids. V shed 6 bases and J shed 4 bases, with 20 bases lying between them. Germline assignment: CDR1 DFQATT and CDR2 SNEGSKA (reference sequence). CDR3 bases: TGCAGTGCAGGGCTAGCCCCCCTTTATGCAGATACGCAGTATTTT. As protein: CSAGLAPLYADTQYF.

The rearrangement joins TRBV2 to TRBJ2-2; D is unresolved. CDR3 size: 15 residues. Germline V gene sequence: CDR1 SNHLY, CDR2 FYNNEI. V lost 2 bases, J lost 0 bases, and 7 bases lay in between. CDR3 nucleotides: TGTGCCAGCAGTGAAACCAGCGCGAACACCGGGGAGCTGTTTTTT. Protein: CASSETSANTGELFF.

The chain combines TRBV5-4 with TRBJ2-5, with D unclear. CDR3 length equals 14 residues. The ends were cut back, 1 base at V and 3 bases at J, with 10 bases in the middle. The germline CDR1 and CDR2 sequences are SGHNT and YYREEE (reference sequence). CDR3 residues: CASSLWSEEETQYF. In nucleotides, the CDR3 is TGTGCCAGCAGCTTGTGGTCAGAAGAAGAGACCCAGTACTTC.

This clonotype was detected only a few times. The chain recombines TRBV24-1 with TRBJ2-3; 8 nucleotides agree with TRBD1. Germline values: CDR1 KGHDR, CDR2 SFDVKD. The CDR3 is 15 amino acids. V shed 4 bases, J shed 7 bases, and the junction held 9 bases outside the gene matches. CDR3: CATSDPGQGDNTQYF. The CDR3, as DNA: TGTGCCACCAGTGACCCCGGACAGGGCGACAATACGCAGTATTTT.

The chain recombines TRBV27 with TRBJ2-1, with D possibly TRBD2 on 7 matching bases. CDR1 and CDR2 (germline): MNHEY, SMNVEV (reference sequence). Trimming removed 6 bases at V and 1 base at J, with 16 bases between. The CDR3 runs 16 residues. CDR3 in DNA: TGTGCCAGCAGACCCCGGGGGGCATTTTCCTACAATGAGCAGTTCTTC. This gives the protein CASRPRGAFSYNEQFF.

This clonotype has just a few counts. The rearrangement uses TRBV7-2 and TRBJ2-1; D uncertain. This CDR3 region has 12 residues. The V gene lost 4 bases and the J gene lost 7 bases, with 8 bases spanning the gap. Germline-derived CDR1 and CDR2 are SGHTA and FQGNSA. The CDR3 loop is CASSYYPNEQFF. CDR3 nucleotide sequence: TGTGCCAGCAGCTACTACCCGAATGAGCAGTTCTTC.

This clonotype has just a few counts. The chain has TRBV24-1 and TRBJ2-5; D is uncertain. CDR1 and CDR2 from the germline V gene are KGHDR and SFDVKD. V lost 4 bases and J lost 5, with 16 bases in between. The CDR3 loop spans 15 amino acids. CDR3 DNA: TGTGCCACCAGTGACCTAAGCGCTGGGGTGGAGACCCAGTACTTC. Amino acid sequence: CATSDLSAGVETQYF.

V and J are TRBV5-1 and TRBJ2-7; a possible D gene is TRBD1 (6 bases). This CDR3 is 14 amino acids long. The germline V gene encodes CDR1 SGHRS and CDR2 YFSETQ. The V gene lost 2 bases and the J gene lost 2 bases, with 11 bases spanning the gap. CDR3 nucleotides: TGCGCCAGCAGCTTTGGGACACTTACCTACGAGCAGTACTTC. Protein product: CASSFGTLTYEQYF.

This clonotype was recorded at least ten times. The rearrangement links TRBV29-1 to TRBJ2-1; D tentatively fits TRBD1 or TRBD2 (5 bases each). Trimming stripped 6 bases from V and 1 base from J, with 16 bases between. The germline V gene encodes CDR1 SQVTM and CDR2 ANQGSEA. This CDR3 has 15 residues. CDR3 nucleotide sequence: TGCAGCGTCCGCTACATCGGGGCTTCCTACAATGAGCAGTTCTTC. Its translation is CSVRYIGASYNEQFF.

This clonotype was seen a handful of times. This chain uses TRBV4-3 with TRBJ2-2; TRBD2 aligns across 8 bases. This CDR3 contains 16 residues. Germline-derived CDR1 and CDR2 are LGHNA and YSLEER. The ends lost 0 bases at V and 5 bases at J; junction bases unmatched: 5. DNA for the CDR3: TGCGCCAGCAGCCAAGACTGGACTAGCAGTACCGGGGAGCTGTTTTTT. Protein: CASSQDWTSSTGELFF.

This clonotype was found a few times. This rearrangement joins TRBV21-1 to TRBJ2-5; the table's D call TRBD1 went unverified against the DNA. TRBV21-1 is marked as a pseudogene. This CDR3 has 14 residues. The CDR3 spells CASGPRGGKETQYF. The CDR3 DNA sequence: TGTGCCAGCGGCCCCCGCGGGGGAAAAGAGACCCAGTACTTC.

The J gene is TRBJ2-1, the V gene TRBV7-2; 9 bases agree with TRBD1. CDR1 is SGHTA, CDR2 FQGNSA, per germline. V trimming: 5 bases; J trimming: 9 bases; junction bases outside the gene matches: 8. CDR3 length equals 14 residues. CDR3: CASSIQGARGEQFF. DNA of the CDR3: TGTGCCAGCAGCATACAGGGGGCGAGGGGTGAGCAGTTCTTC.